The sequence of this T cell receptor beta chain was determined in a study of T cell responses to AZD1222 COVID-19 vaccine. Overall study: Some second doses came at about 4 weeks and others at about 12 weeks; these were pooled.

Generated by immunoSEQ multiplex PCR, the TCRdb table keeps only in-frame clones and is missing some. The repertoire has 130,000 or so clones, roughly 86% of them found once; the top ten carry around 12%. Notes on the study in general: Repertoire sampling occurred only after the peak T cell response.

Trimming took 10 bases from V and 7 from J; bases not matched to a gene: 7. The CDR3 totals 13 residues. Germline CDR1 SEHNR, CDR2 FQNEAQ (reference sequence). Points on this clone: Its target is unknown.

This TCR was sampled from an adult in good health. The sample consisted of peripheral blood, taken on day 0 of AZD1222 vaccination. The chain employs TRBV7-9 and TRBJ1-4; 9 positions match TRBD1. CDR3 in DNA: TGTGCCACCAGACAGGGGGAAGGTGAAAAACTGTTTTTT. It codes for CATRQGEGEKLFF.